This section outlines one T cell receptor beta chain sequence together with its context. The antigen it recognizes is unknown. It has no much larger one-base neighbor in the sample; base qualities were not kept. According to the study, the label for this sample's treatment or condition signals: in vitro stimulation with specific CMV peptide epitopes to enrich CMV-specific T cells. This record comes from a study of T cell repertoires in cytomegalovirus infection (dated by TCRdb to about 2019). Notes on the research overall: Peptide stimulations targeted recently identified HLA-C-restricted CMV epitopes, whose presentation resists viral immunomodulation, together with well-studied HLA-B-restricted epitopes. Donor HLA type was relevant to the analysis, as public TCR beta signatures indicated carriage of CMV infection together with the matching HLA type.

Sequenced on an Illumina HiSeq 1500. TCRdb reprocessing: public reads trimmed at Q25 with fastp, clones called with MiXCR, in-frame beta chains kept. Rows merge per CDR3 protein into single entries with the most common DNA and genes. This sample lists approximately 730,000 distinct CDR3 sequences; roughly 36% were detected once. 15% to 20% of the sample lies in the top ten. V trim: 2 bases; J trim: 1 base; unmatched bases: 9. For CDR1 and CDR2, the germline V gene lists SGHTA and FQGNSA. Measured from the cysteine to the phenylalanine, the CDR3 is 18 residues long. Just CDR3 DNA is preserved here, 54 bases in frame from base 1. Results and caveats for the whole study, not just this receptor: The ex vivo response was dominated by HLA-C-restricted CMV-specific TCR beta clonotypes, which also provided the single most frequent clonotype in two of eight donors. In both this cohort and an independent cohort of 352 donors, the cumulative frequency of public TCR beta family members distinguished carriers of CMV infection plus the relevant HLA type.

This receptor chain uses TRBV7-2 and TRBJ2-5, with 11 bases in between that match TRBD2. This clonotype originated in a human donor in good health (CMV status not recorded). Some clones in this sample may be carry-over from other donors' samples. The sequences come from cultured PBMCs, collected from culture after CMV antigen stimulation. The nucleotide sequence is given as TGTGCCAGCAGCTTAAACCCCCCGGGACTAGCGGTCCAAGAGACCCAGTACTTC. This yields the protein CASSLNPPGLAVQETQYF.